This paragraph covers one T cell receptor beta chain sequence. The CDR3 totals 13 residues. CDR1 SEHNR and CDR2 FQNEAQ come from the germline V gene (reference sequence). Trimming stripped 5 bases from V and 5 bases from J, with 12 bases between. Libraries were prepared by immunoSEQ multiplex PCR; TCRdb keeps only in-frame clonotypes and omits some of them. The sample contains approximately 220,000 clones, approximately 87% of which appear only once. These data are taken from a study of cytomegalovirus exposure and HLA in healthy donors. The chain recombines TRBV7-9 with TRBJ1-1; TRBD1 is a possible D gene (5 bases). Sequenced: PBMCs. The sequence derives from a man younger than 35 in good health and CMV-seronegative. CDR3 bases: TGTGCCAGCAGCCTAACTGGGGCTACTGAAGCTTTCTTT. Protein product: CASSLTGATEAFF.